This entry is about one TCR beta chain. Its antigen is as yet unknown. The donors belonged to the approximately 120-subject validation cohort, separate from the approximately 700-subject first cohort. Trimming took 2 bases from V and 8 from J, leaving 7 bases between them. Per germline, CDR1 SGHTA and CDR2 FQGNSA. This CDR3 contains 13 residues. This specimen comes from a study of cytomegalovirus exposure and HLA in healthy donors. General study findings and limits: Reportedly, diagnosis of cytomegalovirus status by the classifier showed high specificity and sensitivity. Listed as cytomegalovirus-associated were over 150 TCR beta chains. The finding came from a later analysis; first-cohort TCR clusters tended to co-occur in the approximately 120 validation repertoires.

Only in-frame clones appear in the TCRdb table, and some are missing; sequencing was by immunoSEQ multiplex PCR. Of about 160,000 clones in the sample, 70% to 90% are singletons; the top ten hold 2% to 2.5%. Sequencing was done on a sample of PBMCs. The TCR comes from a man aged 25-45 years in good health and CMV-seropositive. The chain joins TRBV7-2 to TRBJ2-6; D might be TRBD1 (5 bases). Here the CDR3 reads CASSLSGSNVLTF. The CDR3 DNA is TGTGCCAGCAGCTTATCAGGGTCCAACGTCCTGACTTTC.